The clone carrying this T cell receptor (beta chain) was counted at least ten times. The germline gives CDR1 SEHNR, CDR2 FQNEAQ (reference sequence). The ends lost 1 base at V and 0 bases at J; junction bases unmatched: 4. This CDR3 region has 17 residues. This sample was taken from a study of T cells of healthy individuals. MiXCR was run by TCRdb on the 5' RACE reads, yielding one entry per CDR3 protein. The table shows around 90,000 distinct CDR3 sequences, with approximately 4.8% occurring only once. The chain links TRBV7-9 to TRBJ2-4; 9 bases match TRBD1. The receptor was derived from a female donor in good health. This CDR3 is CASSLDGQGLAKNIQYF. For the CDR3, the DNA is TGTGCCAGCAGCTTAGATGGACAGGGGTTAGCCAAAAACATTCAGTACTTC.